Listed below are T cell receptor beta chains from one sample, sequenced in a study of post-analysis software for immune sequencing data. TCRdb analysed the PCR reads with MiXCR anew, one entry per CDR3 protein. The data hold 430,000 or so distinct CDR3 sequences, with approximately 37% observed a single time. The sample comprised blood. These receptors all come from a girl aged 2 to 10 with multiple sclerosis. Each CDR3 is given with its conserved first and last residue. The D gene is left open where the match is weak. Not every row has a clone size; where given, it reads once, few, many or a size class.

V gene,D gene,clone size,J gene,CDR3 DNA,CDR3 protein
TRBV29-1,TRBD1,once,TRBJ1-1,TGCAGCGTCAAATGGACAGGGTGGAACACTGAAGCTTTCTTT,CSVKWTGWNTEAFF
TRBV7-2,TRBD1,-,TRBJ1-2,TGTGCCAGCAGCTTAGTGGGGACAGGGGGCTTCTATGGCTACACCTTC,CASSLVGTGGFYGYTF
TRBV12-3/TRBV12-4,-,few,TRBJ2-7,TGTGCCAGCAGCTCCCGGACAGACCTCTACGAGCAGTACTTC,CASSSRTDLYEQYF
TRBV20-1,TRBD2,few,TRBJ2-1,TGCAGTGCAGAAGCCTCAGGGGTGTGGGTAGCGGGAGGGAATGAGCAGTTCTTC,CSAEASGVWVAGGNEQFF
TRBV11-2,-,-,TRBJ2-5,TGTGCCAGCAGCTTAATGGCTCTCCAAGAGACCCAGTACTTC,CASSLMALQETQYF
TRBV28,TRBD1,-,TRBJ1-1,TGTGCCAGCAGTTTGTCGGGACAGGGTATCCCTGAAGCTTTCTTT,CASSLSGQGIPEAFF
TRBV10-1,-,-,TRBJ2-5,TGCGCCAGCAGTGACACCTTTGGAGAGACCCAGTACTTC,CASSDTFGETQYF
TRBV20-1,-,-,TRBJ1-4,TGCAGTGCTAGAGGAACAGGGACCACTGAAAAACTGTTTTTT,CSARGTGTTEKLFF
TRBV6-6,-,-,TRBJ2-1,TGTGCCAGCAGTGGTAGCGCAACAAACAATGAGCAGTTCTTC,CASSGSATNNEQFF
TRBV2,-,-,TRBJ1-1,TGTGCCAGCAGTGAAGAAGCTTTCAGAGCTTTCTTT,CASSEEAFRAFF
TRBV14,-,few,TRBJ2-7,TGTGCCAGCAGCCAAAAGGGTGGCGCGAGCGAGCAGTACTTC,CASSQKGGASEQYF
TRBV9,TRBD1,-,TRBJ1-2,TGTGCCAGCAGCGAGGACAGGGAATTCTACGGCTACACCTTC,CASSEDREFYGYTF
TRBV4-2,TRBD2,-,TRBJ2-1,TGTGCCAGCAGCCAAGATCGGGACTACTCCTACAATGAGCAGTTCTTC,CASSQDRDYSYNEQFF
TRBV4-1,TRBD1,-,TRBJ2-3,TGCGCCAGCACGATGACAGGGAGTGAGGATACGCAGTATTTT,CASTMTGSEDTQYF
TRBV5-1,-,-,TRBJ2-4,TGCGCCAGCAGCTTGGGACATGTAGCCAAAAACATTCAGTACTTC,CASSLGHVAKNIQYF
TRBV4-1,-,few,TRBJ2-3,TGCGCCAGCAGCCAACCCTCTCCAGATACGCAGTATTTT,CASSQPSPDTQYF
TRBV20-1,-,-,TRBJ1-2,TGCAGTGCTAATTCGGGGTTCGTAACGGGACTGGGGGCAATCTACACCTTC,CSANSGFVTGLGAIYTF
TRBV3-1,TRBD2,once,TRBJ2-3,TGTGCCAGCAGCCCGTCGAGTGCGGGGGGGCCAGATACGCAGTATTTT,CASSPSSAGGPDTQYF
TRBV29-1,-,few,TRBJ2-3,TGCAGCGTTGAGACGGGGGGCTCAGATACGCAGTATTTT,CSVETGGSDTQYF
TRBV20-1,-,-,TRBJ2-7,TGCAGTGCTAGAGATCGAAGGACCCCAGGGGTATCCTCCTACGAGCAGTACTTC,CSARDRRTPGVSSYEQYF
TRBV28,TRBD1,-,TRBJ1-5,TGTGCCAGCAGACCCGAACAGGGGGCGAATCAGCCCCAGCATTTT,CASRPEQGANQPQHF
TRBV20-1,TRBD2,-,TRBJ2-7,TGCAGTGCTAGGACTCCGCGGGAGCTTTCCTACGAGCAGTACTTC,CSARTPRELSYEQYF
TRBV12-3/TRBV12-4,-,-,TRBJ2-3,TGTGCCAGCAGTTTAATGTCGGGCGCAGATACGCAGTATTTT,CASSLMSGADTQYF
TRBV20-1,TRBD1,-,TRBJ1-1,TGCAGTGCTAGAGGCCGACAGGGCAGGGGCGCTGAAGCTTTCTTT,CSARGRQGRGAEAFF
TRBV7-9,-,few,TRBJ2-1,TGTGCCAGCAGGAGCAGGGAACGGGGGAATGAGCAGTTCTTC,CASRSRERGNEQFF
TRBV7-3,TRBD1,-,TRBJ2-7,TGTGCCAGCAGCTTCGGACAGGGGGACGAGCAGTACTTC,CASSFGQGDEQYF
TRBV14,-,few,TRBJ2-7,TGTGCCAGCAGCCGGGTAGGGGAGGTCTACGAGCAGTACTTC,CASSRVGEVYEQYF
TRBV7-2,-,few,TRBJ1-2,TGTGCCAGCAGCTTACGGGACGTAGGAACATACACCTTC,CASSLRDVGTYTF
TRBV2,-,-,TRBJ1-6,TGTGCCAGCAGTGCAGGGAATGGCTGGGATCCCCTCCACTTT,CASSAGNGWDPLHF
TRBV5-1,-,-,TRBJ2-3,TGCGCCAGCAGCTCCGGACCTAACACAGCTACGCAGTATTTT,CASSSGPNTATQYF
TRBV30,-,-,TRBJ2-7,TGTGCCGCCGGGACTCCGGGGCGCTACGAGCAGTACTTC,CAAGTPGRYEQYF
TRBV7-9,-,-,TRBJ2-7,TGTGCCAGCAGCCCCAGCGCACGGACCAGGGGTTCCTACGAGCAGTACTTC,CASSPSARTRGSYEQYF
TRBV15,-,once,TRBJ2-1,TGTGCCACCAGCACTCAAAGTGGGGGCGTCAATGAGCAGTTCTTC,CATSTQSGGVNEQFF
TRBV28,-,-,TRBJ1-4,TGTGCCAGCAGTCTCACCCGGGACAAGGATGAAAAACTGTTTTTT,CASSLTRDKDEKLFF
TRBV7-2,TRBD2,-,TRBJ2-1,TGTGCCAGCATCGATGGACTAGCGGGTAGGAATGAGCAGTTCTTC,CASIDGLAGRNEQFF
TRBV6-5,-,few,TRBJ2-7,TGTGCCAGCAGTTACTCTATAGGGGCCTACGAGCAGTACTTC,CASSYSIGAYEQYF
TRBV12-3/TRBV12-4,-,few,TRBJ1-2,TGTGCCAGCACGCCCTCCGACGGTACAGCCGCCCAAAATTCTGGGGGCTACACCTTC,CASTPSDGTAAQNSGGYTF
TRBV7-2,TRBD2,-,TRBJ2-5,TGTGCCAGCAGCTTAACGGTGCGCGGGGGGGTCGGAGAGACCCAGTACTTC,CASSLTVRGGVGETQYF
TRBV20-1,-,-,TRBJ1-2,TGCAGTGCTAGAGAGTGGACGGAGAATGGCTACACCTTC,CSAREWTENGYTF
TRBV7-9,-,-,TRBJ1-1,TGTGCCAGCAGCTTAGCCGGCTCTGAAGCTTTCTTT,CASSLAGSEAFF
TRBV6-2/TRBV6-3,-,-,TRBJ1-1,TGTGCCAGCAGTTACAGCGGAAGAAACACTGAAGCTTTCTTT,CASSYSGRNTEAFF
TRBV29-1,TRBD2,-,TRBJ2-7,TGCAGCGTAGGACTAGCGGCATCTCTAAGCTCCTACGAGCAGTACTTC,CSVGLAASLSSYEQYF
TRBV5-1,-,-,TRBJ2-4,TGCGCCAGCAGCTGGGAGGCAGGACAAAACATTCAGTACTTC,CASSWEAGQNIQYF
TRBV7-2,TRBD1,few,TRBJ2-7,TGTGCCAGCAGCTTAGTGGCCGCGGGACAGGGGGCTCGCGAGCAGTACTTC,CASSLVAAGQGAREQYF
TRBV6-1,-,few,TRBJ2-3,TGTGCCAGCAGTGAACGGGAATACAGCACAGATACGCAGTATTTT,CASSEREYSTDTQYF
TRBV6-6,-,-,TRBJ2-3,TGTGCCAGCAGCCCTGAGGTGACCGGCACAGATACGCAGTATTTT,CASSPEVTGTDTQYF
TRBV7-8,-,-,TRBJ1-6,TGTGCCAGCAGTCCACGCCCGGGACTGCGAGGGAATTCACCCCTCCACTTT,CASSPRPGLRGNSPLHF
TRBV5-1,-,-,TRBJ1-2,TGCGCCAGCAGCTCCCGCGAAGGCTACACCTTC,CASSSREGYTF
TRBV7-9,TRBD1,-,TRBJ1-4,TGTGCCAGCAGCGTGGTCGGGACAGACAATGAAAAACGGTTTTTT,CASSVVGTDNEKRFF
TRBV15,-,-,TRBJ1-2,TGTGCCACCACCCCCGGTAGGGGCCTGAACTATGGCTACACCTTC,CATTPGRGLNYGYTF
TRBV6-5,TRBD2,few,TRBJ2-3,TGTGCCAGCAGTAACTTGGGAGGGAGTCTCACAGATACGCAGTATTTT,CASSNLGGSLTDTQYF
TRBV4-1,TRBD1,few,TRBJ1-2,TGCGCCAGCAGCCAAGAACTTCCGGGACAGGGGAAATATGGCTACACCTTC,CASSQELPGQGKYGYTF
TRBV28,-,-,TRBJ2-7,TGTGCCAGCGAACTAGGGACTGAGCCCTACGAGCAGTACTTC,CASELGTEPYEQYF
TRBV5-1,-,-,TRBJ1-1,TGCGCCAGCAGCTTGTTGCGGACTGGTAGCACTGAAGCTTTCTTT,CASSLLRTGSTEAFF
TRBV7-2,TRBD2,few,TRBJ2-3,TGTGCCAGCAGCTCTAGCGGGGGGGCCCTGGATACGCAGTATTTT,CASSSSGGALDTQYF
TRBV5-4,TRBD1,-,TRBJ2-5,TGTGCCAGCAGCTCCTGGACAGGGGGCGCTTGGGAGACCCAGTACTTC,CASSSWTGGAWETQYF
TRBV6-5,-,-,TRBJ1-6,TGTGCCAGCGGGAGCTCCTATAATTCACCCCTCCACTTT,CASGSSYNSPLHF
TRBV6-5,-,-,TRBJ1-5,TGTGCCAGCAGCCGCTACTATAGCAATCAGCCCCAGCATTTT,CASSRYYSNQPQHF
TRBV5-1,-,-,TRBJ2-2,TGCGCCAGCAGCTGGAGGGCTGGGAACACCGGGGAGCTGTTTTTT,CASSWRAGNTGELFF